These T cell receptor beta chains were read from a single sample in a study of blood T cells in healthy people across ages. TCRdb re-analysed the 5' RACE reads in MiXCR, keeping a single row per CDR3 protein. The sample has hundreds of thousands of distinct CDR3 sequences; 60% to 80% are singletons. Sequencing input: blood. These receptor sequences come from a man aged 30 to 45 in good health. Both conserved end residues are part of each CDR3. D genes are given only for firm matches. Size values are once, few and many counts, or a class for expanded clones, and some rows have none.

CDR3aa: CAGSALDRAFF
CDR3nt: TGTGCCGGCAGCGCCCTAGACAGGGCTTTCTTT
d_gene: NA
v_gene: TRBV2
j_gene: TRBJ1-1
abundance: NA

CDR3aa: CASSPQGQGQNSPLHF
CDR3nt: TGTGCCAGCAGCCCCCAAGGACAGGGTCAGAATTCACCCCTCCACTTT
d_gene: TRBD1
v_gene: TRBV7-2
j_gene: TRBJ1-6
abundance: NA

CDR3aa: CASSQDQGLAGGEQFF
CDR3nt: TGTGCCAGCAGCCAAGATCAAGGACTAGCGGGAGGTGAGCAGTTCTTC
d_gene: TRBD2
v_gene: TRBV4-2
j_gene: TRBJ2-1
abundance: few

CDR3aa: CASRRFSPTDHYGYTF
CDR3nt: TGTGCCAGCAGAAGGTTTTCCCCGACGGATCACTATGGCTACACCTTC
d_gene: NA
v_gene: TRBV5-6
j_gene: TRBJ1-2
abundance: many

CDR3aa: CASSLVASGGILHYEQYF
CDR3nt: TGTGCCAGCAGCTTGGTGGCTAGCGGGGGAATCCTTCACTACGAGCAGTACTTC
d_gene: TRBD2
v_gene: TRBV7-2
j_gene: TRBJ2-7
abundance: NA

CDR3aa: CASSLVASGRNNEQYF
CDR3nt: TGTGCCAGCAGCTTAGTAGCTAGCGGGCGTAACAATGAGCAGTACTTC
d_gene: TRBD2
v_gene: TRBV7-2
j_gene: TRBJ2-5
abundance: NA

CDR3aa: CASSDGSGPGTDTQYF
CDR3nt: TGTGCCAGCAGTGACGGATCGGGTCCGGGCACAGATACGCAGTATTTT
d_gene: NA
v_gene: TRBV6-4
j_gene: TRBJ2-3
abundance: few

CDR3aa: CASSDGLAGGWTQYF
CDR3nt: TGTGCCAGCAGTGACGGTTTAGCGGGGGGATGGACCCAGTACTTC
d_gene: TRBD2
v_gene: TRBV2
j_gene: TRBJ2-5
abundance: NA

CDR3aa: CATSSANTGELFF
CDR3nt: TGTGCAACTTCTAGCGCCAACACCGGGGAGCTGTTTTTT
d_gene: NA
v_gene: TRBV7-3
j_gene: TRBJ2-2
abundance: NA

CDR3aa: CASSFDRAKQPQHF
CDR3nt: TGTGCCAGCAGTTTCGACAGGGCTAAACAGCCCCAGCATTTT
d_gene: TRBD1
v_gene: TRBV27
j_gene: TRBJ1-5
abundance: NA

CDR3aa: CASSKPGDYSPLHF
CDR3nt: TGTGCCAGCAGCAAGCCGGGGGATTATTCACCCCTCCACTTT
d_gene: NA
v_gene: TRBV7-9
j_gene: TRBJ1-6
abundance: NA

CDR3aa: CSGNGPKAQYF
CDR3nt: TGCAGCGGCAACGGGCCCAAGGCGCAGTATTTT
d_gene: NA
v_gene: TRBV29-1
j_gene: TRBJ2-3
abundance: NA

CDR3aa: CASSKAPDLSYNSPLHF
CDR3nt: TGTGCCAGCAGCAAAGCACCGGACCTCTCCTATAATTCACCCCTCCACTTT
d_gene: NA
v_gene: TRBV21-1
j_gene: TRBJ1-6
abundance: NA

CDR3aa: CASSWPGGAFSEQYF
CDR3nt: TGTGCCAGCAGTTGGCCCGGGGGGGCGTTCAGCGAGCAGTACTTC
d_gene: TRBD2
v_gene: TRBV6-6
j_gene: TRBJ2-7
abundance: NA

CDR3aa: CATSRDPGRFLGTQYF
CDR3nt: TGTGCCACCAGCAGAGATCCGGGACGGTTTTTAGGGACGCAGTATTTT
d_gene: NA
v_gene: TRBV15
j_gene: TRBJ2-3
abundance: once

CDR3aa: CASGRGVNLAKNIQYF
CDR3nt: TGTGCCTCCGGCCGGGGGGTCAATCTAGCCAAAAACATTCAGTACTTC
d_gene: TRBD2
v_gene: TRBV27
j_gene: TRBJ2-4
abundance: NA

CDR3aa: CASNWDSGGGEQFF
CDR3nt: TGTGCCAGCAATTGGGACAGTGGGGGAGGTGAGCAGTTCTTC
d_gene: NA
v_gene: TRBV2
j_gene: TRBJ2-1
abundance: few

CDR3aa: CAIGMDEQFF
CDR3nt: TGTGCCATCGGGATGGATGAGCAGTTCTTC
d_gene: NA
v_gene: TRBV10-3
j_gene: TRBJ2-1
abundance: NA

CDR3aa: CASSLGTRPYNEQFF
CDR3nt: TGTGCCAGCAGTCTCGGGACCCGCCCGTACAATGAGCAGTTCTTC
d_gene: NA
v_gene: TRBV12-3/TRBV12-4
j_gene: TRBJ2-1
abundance: NA